These 8 T cell receptor beta chains were sequenced from one sample in a study of blood T cell repertoires in COVID-19. Some clones are missing from TCRdb's copy, which holds only in-frame ones; the method was immunoSEQ multiplex PCR. The sample yields approximately 350,000 clones, about 89% seen once. Sequenced input: peripheral blood. The receptors originated from a man aged 35 to 55 with acute or convalescent COVID-19.

The chain links TRBV28 to TRBJ2-5; maybe TRBD2 (6 bases). V lost 2 bases to trimming and J lost 1 base, with 11 bases between them. CDR3 length: 15 residues. Germline V lookup: CDR1 MDHEN, CDR2 SYDVKM. CDR3 residues: CASSLAGTSQETQYF. CDR3 DNA sequence: TGTGCCAGCAGTTTAGCGGGGACTTCCCAAGAGACCCAGTACTTC.

This chain's CDR3 is CASSRGPGTEAFF. The CDR3 DNA reads as TGCGCCAGCAGCAGGGGGCCGGGCACTGAAGCTTTCTTT. This rearrangement joins TRBV5-1 to TRBJ1-1; TRBD1 matches at 7 bases. Germline trimming cut 4 bases from V and 4 bases from J; bases unmatched to any gene: 4. The CDR3 loop spans 13 amino acids. Looked up from germline, CDR1 is SGHRS and CDR2 is YFSETQ. The variable domain in full, with the rest retrieved from reference TRBV5-1 and TRBJ1-1, is KAGVTQTPRYLIKTRGQQVTLSCSPISGHRSVSWYQQTPGQGLQFLFEYFSETQRNKGNFPGRFSGRQFSNSRSEMNVSTLELGDSALYLCASSRGPGTEAFFGQGTRLTVV.

This clone was detected a few times. The genes are TRBV9 and TRBJ1-2, with D perhaps TRBD1 (5 bases). The CDR3 has 15 amino acids. Germline V CDR1 and CDR2: SGDLS, YYNGEE. V gave up 4 bases and J gave up 0 bases, with 13 bases separating them. The CDR3 nucleotides are TGTGCCAGCAGCATACAGGAATTACCTAACTATGGCTACACCTTC. Amino acids: CASSIQELPNYGYTF.

Here the CDR3 DNA reads TGTGCCAGTAGTATAGATACAGGATATAATTCACCCCTCCACTTT. Protein product: CASSIDTGYNSPLHF. J is TRBJ1-6 and V is TRBV19; weak D call: TRBD1 (5 bases). The CDR3 runs to 15 residues. The ends were cut back, 0 bases at V and 4 bases at J, with 7 bases in the middle. Germline CDR1 is LNHDA and CDR2 is SQIVND (reference sequence).

This clone has only one observation. The chain recombines TRBV5-4 with TRBJ2-5, with 10 bases identical to TRBD2. Per germline, CDR1 SGHNT and CDR2 YYREEE (reference sequence). V was clipped by 5 bases and J by 2 bases; unmatched bases: 3. The CDR3 contains 14 residues. The CDR3 bases are TGTGCCAGCAGGCTACTAGCGGGGCAAGAGACCCAGTACTTC. Translation: CASRLLAGQETQYF.

The sample holds one count of this clone. This CDR3 is also generated by other DNA sequences in the sample. Here the CDR3 DNA reads TGTGCCAGCAGTTTTGGGGGCTCCGGGGAGCTGTTTTTT. This gives the protein CASSFGGSGELFF. The chain uses TRBV12-3 or TRBV12-4 and TRBJ2-2; perhaps TRBD1 as D (6 bases). The CDR3 covers 13 residues. V lost 3 bases and J 6 bases, leaving 8 bases between the germline ends.

The chain uses TRBV28 and TRBJ1-1; the D gene is possibly TRBD1 (6 bases). With 2 bases removed from V and 10 bases from J, the gap between germline ends came to 14 bases. This CDR3 region has 13 residues. Per the germline V gene, CDR1 is MDHEN and CDR2 is SYDVKM. CDR3 DNA sequence: TGTGCCAGCAGTTTACTCTCAGGGGAGGGAGCTTTCTTT. It codes for CASSLLSGEGAFF.

This chain connects TRBV5-1 to TRBJ1-2; no clear D gene. Trimming left V 2 bases short and J 7 bases short, with 12 bases between. Germline V lookup: CDR1 SGHRS, CDR2 YFSETQ. The CDR3 extends over 13 amino acids. The CDR3 sequence: CASSFSGPPGYTF. Here the CDR3 DNA reads TGCGCCAGCAGCTTTTCGGGTCCTCCTGGCTACACCTTC.